This T cell receptor beta chain appears in the sequencing data of a study of identical twins. With no exceptions, donors were healthy Caucasians. The authors used template switching to add a universal primer site and gave cDNA unique molecular identifiers. TCRdb itself ran the 5' RACE reads through MiXCR, one entry per CDR3 protein. The data hold 1.5 million to 2 million distinct CDR3 sequences, with less than 35% observed a single time. Overall study results and limits: Cord blood's abundant beta clonotypes had fewer insertions, unlike memory repertoires. Beta out-of-frame sequences showed weaker excess twin sharing.

As to this clonotype: The antigen is unknown.

Sequencing input: cord blood. The TCR sequence derives from a newborn girl in good health.

The CDR3 nucleotides read TGTGCCAGCAGCTTAGCGATCCGAGAACCCACAGATACGCAGTATTTT. It codes for CASSLAIREPTDTQYF. The chain links TRBV7-9 to TRBJ2-3; D not resolved. Germline V gene lookup returns CDR1 SEHNR and CDR2 FQNEAQ (reference sequence). The CDR3 has 16 residues. Trimming removed 0 bases at V and 2 bases at J, with 12 bases between.